The 30 T cell receptor beta chains presented below share a single source sample, sequenced in a study of blood T cells in healthy people across ages. Next came a second PCR, run for about 7 to 12 cycles, which used a sample-barcoded 5' primer along with a J-beta primer mix. TCRdb fed the 5' RACE reads into MiXCR, producing one record per CDR3 protein. The profile shows some 1.5 million distinct CDR3 sequences, over 25% of them singletons. Sequencing input: blood. These receptors were taken from a woman in her twenties or thirties in good health.

CDR3 amino acids: CSVRGLAGFKDEQYF. CDR3 coding DNA: TGCAGCGTGAGAGGACTAGCGGGATTCAAGGATGAGCAGTACTTC. The chain carries TRBV29-1 and TRBJ2-4; 12 bases fit TRBD2. Germline V gene lookup returns CDR1 SQVTM and CDR2 ANQGSEA. This CDR3 region has 15 residues. The J segment lost 13 bases and the V segment lost 6 bases, leaving 16 bases of the junction unmatched.

The J gene is TRBJ1-2, the V gene TRBV10-3; 7 positions match TRBD1. Trimming removed 6 bases from V and 5 bases from J; junction bases left unmatched: 3. There are 12 residues in the CDR3. CDR1 and CDR2 (germline): ENHRY, SYGVKD. In nucleotides, the CDR3 is TGTGCCATCAGGATGACAGGGTATGGCTACACCTTC. Encoded protein: CAIRMTGYGYTF.

This chain connects TRBV27 to TRBJ1-2; no firm D call. The CDR3 has 15 amino acids. The germline V gene has CDR1 MNHEY and CDR2 SMNVEV (reference sequence). V was cut by 3 bases and J by 2 bases, with 13 bases left in between. CDR3 sequence (DNA): TGTGCCAGCAGTTTGAAGGGTTGTGGGAACTATGGCTACACCTTC. Translating it yields CASSLKGCGNYGYTF.

V gene TRBV7-6 combines with J gene TRBJ2-7; D might be TRBD2 (5 bases). This CDR3 region has 15 residues. Germline CDR1 reads SGHVS; CDR2 reads FNYEAQ. Trimming left V 10 bases short and J 3 bases short, with 22 bases between. CDR3 sequence reads: CANSNPGEGHYEQYF. In DNA, the CDR3 is TGTGCCAACAGTAACCCCGGCGAGGGCCACTACGAGCAGTACTTC.

This chain links TRBV6-6 with TRBJ1-3, with 8 bases matching TRBD1. The germline CDR1 and CDR2 sequences are MNHNY and SVGAGI (reference sequence). The CDR3 is made up of 16 amino acids. V was clipped by 4 bases and J by 0 bases; unmatched bases: 5. In DNA form, the CDR3 reads TGTGCCAGCAGTTTCCGGGACAGGATCTCTGGAAACACCATATATTTT. Residues: CASSFRDRISGNTIYF.

This clonotype was seen only a few times. J is TRBJ2-1 and V is TRBV7-3; D call uncertain. This CDR3 comprises 15 residues. Germline V gene lookup returns CDR1 SGHTA and CDR2 FQGTGA. The V end was cut by 3 bases, the J end by 8 bases, with 17 bases between. The CDR3 nucleotides are TGTGCCAGCAGCTTCCTGGGGTTACAAGAGGATGAGCAGTTCTTC. Amino acid sequence: CASSFLGLQEDEQFF.

The table lists this clonotype with a few counts. The chain has TRBV9 and TRBJ1-2, with a possible D match to TRBD1 (5 bases). The V gene lost 0 bases and the J gene lost 8 bases, with 11 bases spanning the gap. The CDR3 covers 13 residues. The germline CDR1 and CDR2 sequences are SGDLS and YYNGEE. CDR3 sequence (DNA): TGTGCCAGCAGCGTAGTCCAGGGCCGGGGCTACACCTTC. Residues: CASSVVQGRGYTF.

This clonotype was seen many times. This sequence joins TRBV20-1 and TRBJ2-5, with D possibly matching TRBD2 (6 bases). CDR1 and CDR2 from the germline V gene are DFQATT and SNEGSKA (reference sequence). This CDR3 is built from 16 residues. The germline V and J ends were trimmed by 2 bases and 4 bases, with 20 bases remaining between them. The CDR3 DNA reads TGCAGTGCTAGACCCATCCTTGGCGCGGGGATAGAGACCCAGTACTTC. This sequence encodes CSARPILGAGIETQYF.

This clonotype was recorded a few times. CDR3 DNA sequence: TGTGCCAGTAGTATAAGTCCCGGGACGTACGAGCAGTACTTC. This sequence encodes CASSISPGTYEQYF. The chain recombines TRBV19 with TRBJ2-7; either TRBD1 or TRBD2 may fit D (5 bases each). The CDR3 consists of 14 residues. V was trimmed by 2 bases and J by 4 bases, leaving 12 bases between them. Germline V gene lookup returns CDR1 LNHDA and CDR2 SQIVND (reference sequence).

This clonotype was seen repeatedly, ten times or more. This chain links TRBV28 with TRBJ2-7; either TRBD1 or TRBD2 may supply D (5 bases each). Germline V gives CDR1 MDHEN, CDR2 SYDVKM. The CDR3 covers 15 residues. V was shortened by 7 bases and J by 6 bases, with 22 bases between the two germline ends. This CDR3 is CASKNGGMSQGEQYF. The CDR3 DNA reads as TGTGCCAGCAAGAATGGGGGAATGTCCCAAGGCGAGCAGTACTTC.

Of note for this clonotype: One base away lies a much larger clone, so this may be a sequencing read error. The V call is TRBV4-1, the J call TRBJ2-7; 8 bases are shared with TRBD1. The end of the DNA is better explained by TRBJ2-5, so the J call may be wrong. Germline lookup yields CDR1 MGHRA and CDR2 YSYEKL. The CDR3 extends over 17 amino acids. The CDR3: CASSPRFTGGSTETQYF. The CDR3 DNA sequence: TGCGCCAGCAGCCCCAGGTTTACAGGGGGGAGCACAGAGACCCAGTACTTC.

The rearrangement uses TRBV20-1 and TRBJ2-7; TRBD2 might be the D (6 bases). This CDR3 has 15 residues. CDR1 and CDR2 from the germline V gene are DFQATT and SNEGSKA (reference sequence). The V end was cut by 5 bases, the J end by 0 bases, with 17 bases between. The CDR3 region is CSAEKPGTASYEQYF. CDR3 DNA: TGCAGTGCTGAGAAACCCGGGACTGCCTCCTACGAGCAGTACTTC.

Concerning this clonotype itself: A junction end diverges from the germline sequence, so it may reflect a read error. The chain has TRBV5-1 and TRBJ2-3, with D unresolved. The CDR3 length is 12 residues. Germline-derived CDR1 and CDR2 are SGHRS and YFSETQ. In DNA form, the CDR3 reads TGCACCAGCAGCCGAACGACAGATACGCAGTATTTT. It encodes CTSSRTTDTQYF.

Notes on this clonotype: This sequence may be a read error, since a much larger clone differs from it by one base. The rearrangement uses TRBV29-1 and TRBJ2-7; D is ambiguous. Looked up from germline, CDR1 is SQVTM and CDR2 is ANQGSEA. The CDR3 consists of 13 residues. CDR3 in DNA: TGCAGCGTTGTGCGGACCTTCTCCTACGAGCAGGACTTC. Translating gives CSVVRTFSYEQDF.

With respect to this clonotype: Just one base apart from a much larger clone, this may be a read error. J is TRBJ2-7 and V is TRBV7-8, with D perhaps TRBD1 (6 bases). Germline V gene lookup returns CDR1 SGHVS and CDR2 FQNEAQ. The CDR3 has 15 amino acids. The DNA of the CDR3 is TGTGCCTGCAGCTTGACAGGACAATTAACCTACGAGCAGTACTTC. Translated: CACSLTGQLTYEQYF.

This clonotype was observed a handful of times. The gene calls are TRBV13 and TRBJ2-7; unclear D gene. V lost 4 bases, J lost 1 base, and 8 bases lay in between. Germline CDR1 reads PRHDT; CDR2 reads FYEKMQ (reference sequence). This CDR3 comprises 13 residues. CDR3 coding DNA: TGTGCCAGCAGCTCCCGCTGGTCCTACGAGCAGTACTTC. This sequence encodes CASSSRWSYEQYF.

The V call is TRBV9, the J call TRBJ1-2, with D maybe TRBD1 (5 bases). The V gene's germline CDR1 is SGDLS and CDR2 YYNGEE. There are 17 residues in the CDR3. The ends were cut back, 0 bases at V and 0 bases at J, with 15 bases in the middle. The CDR3 loop is CASSVEPQGLPNYGYTF. CDR3 nucleotides: TGTGCCAGCAGCGTAGAACCCCAGGGCCTTCCTAACTATGGCTACACCTTC. The full variable domain, completed using reference TRBV9 and TRBJ1-2, is DSGVTQTPKHLITATGQRVTLRCSPRSGDLSVYWYQQSLDQGLQFLIQYYNGEERAKGNILERFSAQQFPDLHSELNLSSLELGDSALYFCASSVEPQGLPNYGYTFGSGTRLTVV.

This clonotype came up a few times. The chain employs TRBV5-5 and TRBJ1-1; D is perhaps TRBD1 (6 bases). The CDR3 is 13 amino acids. Trimming left V 4 bases short and J 6 bases short, with 13 bases between. Germline V gives CDR1 SGHKS, CDR2 YYEKEE (reference sequence). The CDR3 region has the DNA TGTGCCAGCAGCCAAGGGGGGTTACCTGAAGCTTTCTTT. Translating it yields CASSQGGLPEAFF.

This clonotype was seen a handful of times. The rearrangement uses TRBV20-1 and TRBJ2-7; a possible D gene is TRBD1 (7 bases). The germline CDR1 and CDR2 sequences are DFQATT and SNEGSKA (reference sequence). V was clipped by 4 bases and J by 6 bases, with 10 bases between them. This CDR3 comprises 11 residues. CDR3 residues: CSANQGGEQYF. The CDR3 DNA is TGCAGTGCTAACCAGGGGGGCGAGCAGTACTTC.

A single count supports this clonotype. This may be a read error: a much more frequent sequence differs by one nucleotide. It is likely a read error, because the conserved phenylalanine at the end of the CDR3 is missing. CDR3 DNA: TGTGCCAGCAGCCTACTAGCGGGGGGTACCTACGAGCAGTACCTC. Amino acid sequence: CASSLLAGGTYEQYL. V and J are TRBV12-3 or TRBV12-4 and TRBJ2-7, with 12 bases matching TRBD2. Trimming cost V 6 bases and J 2 bases; bases outside gene matches: 5. The CDR3 is 15 residues long.

The J gene is TRBJ2-6, the V gene TRBV7-6; 12 bases agree with TRBD2. This CDR3 spans 20 amino acids. Germline loops: CDR1 SGHVS, CDR2 FNYEAQ. After removal of 3 bases from V and 1 base from J, the junction contained 10 bases not matched to a gene. The CDR3 nucleotides are TGTGCCAGCAGCTTGCCGCTTACGGGACTAGCGGGTTCTGGGGCCAACGTCCTGACTTTC. It specifies CASSLPLTGLAGSGANVLTF.

The chain combines TRBV3-1 with TRBJ1-2; D is uncertain. The CDR3 consists of 15 residues. Trimming shortened V by 1 base and J by 3 bases, and 12 bases separated the two germline ends. Germline CDR1 is LGHDT and CDR2 is YNNKEL (reference sequence). Here the CDR3 reads CASSQGPAVYYGYTF. Here the CDR3 DNA reads TGTGCCAGCAGCCAAGGGCCCGCGGTCTACTATGGCTACACCTTC.

The chain uses TRBV12-3 or TRBV12-4 and TRBJ2-6; D is undetermined. The CDR3 totals 15 residues. Deletions cut 7 bases from V and 1 base from J, with 11 bases between. CDR3 nucleotide sequence: TGTGCCAGCACCCAAAGCTCTTCTGGGGCCAACGTCCTGACTTTC. It encodes CASTQSSSGANVLTF.

The V gene is TRBV4-1, the J gene TRBJ2-1, with 10 bases identical to TRBD1. Germline V gives CDR1 MGHRA, CDR2 YSYEKL. J gave up 7 bases and V 4 bases, and 10 bases lay outside the gene matches. The CDR3 runs to 16 residues. The CDR3: CASSPAGTGVRNEQFF. The CDR3, as DNA: TGCGCCAGCAGCCCAGCCGGGACAGGGGTTCGTAATGAGCAGTTCTTC.

The chain couples TRBV3-1 to TRBJ2-1; TRBD2 is a possible D gene (6 bases). Germline CDR1 reads LGHDT; CDR2 reads YNNKEL (reference sequence). The CDR3 has 12 amino acids. Trimming took off 2 bases at V and 13 bases at J, with 12 bases between the two ends. The CDR3 DNA sequence: TGTGCCAGCAGCCAATCGGGGGAGACCCAGTTCTTC. It encodes CASSQSGETQFF.

CDR3 sequence (DNA): TGTGCCAGCAGTTACTCGCAGGACTACGAGCAGTACTTC. The encoded protein is CASSYSQDYEQYF. The chain has TRBV6-5 and TRBJ2-4; no clear D. The J call may be faulty, since TRBJ2-7 better matches the DNA end. The CDR3 has 13 amino acids. Germline V gives CDR1 MNHEY, CDR2 SVGAGI.

Comment on this clonotype: At one end the junction does not follow the germline gene, possibly because of a read error. CDR3 sequence: CASSQTTGDSSPPHF. CDR3 sequence (DNA): TGCGCCAGCAGCCAAACTACAGGGGATAGTTCACCCCCCCACTTT. V and J are TRBV4-3 and TRBJ1-6, with 7 bases fitting TRBD1. This CDR3 is 15 amino acids long. Germline values: CDR1 LGHNA, CDR2 YSLEER.

A note on this clonotype: This could be a read error, since a much larger clone is one nucleotide away. Since no conserved phenylalanine or tryptophan closes the CDR3, a read error is the likely cause. The rearrangement links TRBV6-6 to TRBJ2-3; D is ambiguous. The CDR3 extends over 16 amino acids. V lost 0 bases, J lost 4 bases, and 14 bases lay in between. CDR1 and CDR2 from the germline V gene are MNHNY and SVGAGI (reference sequence). The CDR3 DNA reads TGTGCCAGCAGTTACTCGATCCCCCCTGAATCAGATACGCAGTATTTG. Translated, it gives CASSYSIPPESDTQYL.

This clonotype was seen ten or more times. The chain has TRBV29-1 and TRBJ2-5; D is perhaps TRBD2 (5 bases). Trimming pared 0 bases from V and 5 bases from J, leaving 13 bases between. This CDR3 is built from 14 residues. Germline values: CDR1 SQVTM, CDR2 ANQGSEA. CDR3 region: CSVEDGLARETQYF. In DNA form, the CDR3 reads TGCAGCGTTGAAGATGGCTTAGCGCGGGAGACCCAGTACTTC.

The chain uses TRBV6-6 and TRBJ1-4; D is unresolved. Germline V gives CDR1 MNHNY, CDR2 SVGAGI (reference sequence). Trimming pared 0 bases from V and 5 bases from J, leaving 7 bases between. CDR3 length: 14 residues. The CDR3 DNA follows: TGTGCCAGCAGTTACTCGGGTTCCAATGAAAAACTGTTTTTT. The encoded protein is CASSYSGSNEKLFF.